A single sample gave rise to the 27 T cell receptor beta chains below, sequenced in a study of beta chain features in type 1 diabetes. The sequenced template was cDNA made from the entire isolated RNA. Measured with immunoSEQ multiplex PCR; TCRdb has only the in-frame clones, and not every one. The sample has 140,000 to 150,000 clones, roughly 48% seen once; the top ten hold 0.35% to 0.5%. The sample was Tregs from blood. The receptor source for this set is a man aged 18 to 30 in good health.

This rearrangement joins TRBV4-3 to TRBJ2-5, with TRBD1 matching 11 bases. The DNA matches TRBJ2-7 better at its end, which makes the J call doubtful. The CDR3 loop spans 15 amino acids. Germline V gives CDR1 LGHNA, CDR2 YSLEER. In DNA form, the CDR3 reads TGCGCCAGCAGCCCAGGGACAGGGGGTTTTAACGAGCAGTACTTC. This translates into CASSPGTGGFNEQYF.

The CDR3 sequence: CASSWMLAGLYNEQFF. As DNA, the CDR3 is TGTGCCAGCAGCTGGATGCTAGCGGGCCTTTACAATGAGCAGTTCTTC. The V and J genes are TRBV5-6 and TRBJ2-1; TRBD2 agrees at 8 bases. The CDR3 spans 16 residues. Germline loops: CDR1 SGHDT, CDR2 YYEEEE. V gave up 3 bases and J gave up 4 bases; unmatched junction bases: 9.

The chain couples TRBV10-3 to TRBJ2-1; 12 positions match TRBD2. Germline-derived CDR1 and CDR2 are ENHRY and SYGVKD. The CDR3 has 15 amino acids. V lost 4 bases, J lost 7 bases, and 5 bases stayed unmatched. The CDR3 loop reads CAISGTSGAVNEQFF. In nucleotides, the CDR3 is TGTGCCATCAGTGGGACTAGCGGGGCGGTAAATGAGCAGTTCTTC.

CDR3 nucleotides: TGTGCCAGTAGTTGGTCGAGACTAGCGGGCACAGATACGCAGTATTTT. This sequence encodes CASSWSRLAGTDTQYF. The gene calls are TRBV19 and TRBJ2-3; 9 nucleotides align to TRBD2. Germline V gene data show CDR1 as LNHDA and CDR2 as SQIVND (reference sequence). With V trimmed by 5 bases and J by 1 base, 7 bases remained unmatched. The CDR3 covers 16 residues.

In this sample, this clone turned up once. The gene calls are TRBV28 and TRBJ1-2; 8 bases match TRBD1. CDR1 and CDR2 from the germline V gene are MDHEN and SYDVKM. V shed 3 bases, J shed 8 bases, and the junction held 17 bases outside the gene matches. CDR3 length: 17 amino acids. CDR3 residues: CASSFSPLDRAGIGYTF. The CDR3 DNA is TGTGCCAGCAGTTTCAGTCCCCTGGACAGGGCCGGGATAGGCTACACCTTC.

J is TRBJ2-1 and V is TRBV4-2; 10 bases align to TRBD2. The CDR3 consists of 17 residues. Germline CDR1 is LGHNA and CDR2 is YNFKEQ. V lost 3 bases to trimming and J lost 6 bases; unmatched junction nucleotides: 11. CDR3 protein: CASSQGLRTSGSNEQFF. CDR3 nucleotide sequence: TGTGCCAGCAGCCAGGGTCTAAGGACTAGCGGTTCCAATGAGCAGTTCTTC.

The chain is built from TRBV25-1 and TRBJ2-7, with 9 bases aligning to TRBD1. After removal of 6 bases from V and 6 bases from J, the junction contained 3 bases not matched to a gene. Germline CDR1 is MGHDK and CDR2 is SYGVNS. The CDR3 totals 12 residues. The chain's CDR3 is CASSGTGFEQYF. Here the CDR3 DNA reads TGTGCCAGCAGCGGGACAGGGTTCGAGCAGTACTTC.

This rearrangement joins TRBV28 to TRBJ1-2; the D is unclear. Trimming pared 1 base from V and 8 bases from J, leaving 11 bases between. Germline CDR1 MDHEN, CDR2 SYDVKM. The CDR3 loop spans 13 amino acids. The CDR3 DNA is TGTGCCAGCAGTTTATCGCAGTCCGGGGGCTACACCTTC. It yields the protein CASSLSQSGGYTF.

The J gene is TRBJ1-1, the V gene TRBV11-2, with D possibly TRBD1 on 6 matching bases. The V and J ends lost 3 bases and 2 bases respectively, with 13 bases between them. CDR3 length equals 15 residues. CDR1 is SGHAT, CDR2 FQNNGV, per germline. CDR3 residues: CASSFFRTANTEAFF. Written as DNA, the CDR3 is TGTGCCAGCAGCTTTTTTAGGACAGCTAACACTGAAGCTTTCTTT.

In its sample, this clone was seen once. The chain carries TRBV4-3 and TRBJ1-5; D gene ambiguous. Germline V gene data show CDR1 as LGHNA and CDR2 as YSLEER. This CDR3 has 15 residues. Trimming took 0 bases from V and 0 from J, leaving 6 bases between them. The CDR3 nucleotides are TGCGCCAGCAGCCAAGAACCCGGTAGCAATCAGCCCCAGCATTTT. As protein: CASSQEPGSNQPQHF.

The chain joins TRBV18 to TRBJ2-2; 9 bases fit TRBD2. Germline V gene sequence: CDR1 KGHSH, CDR2 LQKENI. V shed 6 bases, J shed 3 bases, and the junction held 5 bases outside the gene matches. The CDR3 runs to 15 residues. The DNA for the CDR3 is TGTGCCAGCTCGCTCCGACTAGCGGACACCGGGGAGCTGTTTTTT. Translation gives CASSLRLADTGELFF.

The chain joins TRBV7-9 to TRBJ1-4, with 7 bases matching TRBD1. Germline V lookup: CDR1 SEHNR, CDR2 FQNEAQ (reference sequence). The J segment lost 8 bases and the V segment lost 1 base, leaving 4 bases of the junction unmatched. This CDR3 has 14 residues. The CDR3 DNA sequence: TGTGCCAGCAGCTTAGGACAGGGTTTAGAAAAACTGTTTTTT. Translation: CASSLGQGLEKLFF.

This clone was observed once. The chain uses TRBV7-3 and TRBJ2-7; the D gene is possibly TRBD2 (5 bases). The CDR3 consists of 12 residues. V was shortened by 2 bases and J by 6 bases, with 8 bases between the two germline ends. CDR1 and CDR2 (germline): SGHTA, FQGTGA. The CDR3 DNA reads as TGTGCCAGCAGCTTATATGAGGGCGAGCAGTACTTC. This encodes CASSLYEGEQYF.

This clone occurred a few times. This chain uses TRBV7-2 with TRBJ1-2; 11 bases are a match to TRBD1. In germline, CDR1 is SGHTA, CDR2 FQGNSA. The CDR3 is 15 amino acids. V lost 1 base, J lost 6 bases, and 4 bases stayed unmatched. CDR3 in amino acids: CASSLEGTGGHGYTF. CDR3 coding DNA: TGTGCCAGCAGCTTAGAAGGGACAGGGGGGCATGGCTACACCTTC. Complete variable domain (other parts from reference TRBV7-2 and TRBJ1-2): GAGVSQSPSNKVTEKGKDVELRCDPISGHTALYWYRQSLGQGLEFLIYFQGNSAPDKSGLPSDRFSAERTGGSVSTLTIQRTQQEDSAVYLCASSLEGTGGHGYTFGSGTRLTVV.

The CDR3 protein is CASSGGVTDTQYF. The CDR3 DNA reads as TGTGCCAGCAGCGGTGGAGTCACAGATACGCAGTATTTT. J is TRBJ2-3 and V is TRBV7-9; D remains unclear. The CDR3 is made up of 13 amino acids. Germline V lookup: CDR1 SEHNR, CDR2 FQNEAQ (reference sequence). V was trimmed by 5 bases and J by 2 bases, leaving 8 bases between them.

The sample holds a few counts of this clone. The chain couples TRBV18 to TRBJ1-1; possibly TRBD1 for D (6 bases). The CDR3 spans 16 residues. Trimming pared 0 bases from V and 5 bases from J, leaving 16 bases between. CDR1 is KGHSH, CDR2 LQKENI, per germline. DNA for the CDR3: TGTGCCAGCTCACCACCGGGAGTGAGGGGGGGAACTGAAGCTTTCTTT. It codes for CASSPPGVRGGTEAFF.

The rearrangement uses TRBV4-2 and TRBJ2-7; possible D gene TRBD1, 6 bases. The CDR3 covers 13 residues. Germline assignment: CDR1 LGHNA and CDR2 YNFKEQ. Trimming left V 0 bases short and J 6 bases short, with 9 bases between. CDR3 protein: CASSQDFRGEQYF. The CDR3, as DNA: TGTGCCAGCAGCCAAGATTTCAGGGGCGAGCAGTACTTC.

V is TRBV7-9 and J is TRBJ2-5; the D gene is possibly TRBD2 (6 bases). Germline V CDR1 and CDR2: SEHNR, FQNEAQ (reference sequence). CDR3 size: 15 residues. Trimming took off 0 bases at V and 2 bases at J, with 10 bases between the two ends. The CDR3 DNA sequence: TGTGCCAGCAGCTTAGCGGGAGGCCTACAAGAGACCCAGTACTTC. Protein sequence: CASSLAGGLQETQYF.

V gene TRBV28 combines with J gene TRBJ2-7; 8 nucleotides match TRBD1. Looked up from germline, CDR1 is MDHEN and CDR2 is SYDVKM. The CDR3 is made up of 15 amino acids. The J segment lost 2 bases and the V segment lost 5 bases, leaving 8 bases of the junction unmatched. The CDR3 reads CASSPSDRAPYEQYF. CDR3 nucleotides: TGTGCCAGCAGTCCGTCGGACAGGGCTCCCTACGAGCAGTACTTC.

This chain joins TRBV2 and TRBJ2-2; 7 bases map to TRBD1. CDR1 is SNHLY and CDR2 is FYNNEI in the germline V gene. V shed 10 bases, J shed 3 bases, and the junction held 11 bases outside the gene matches. The CDR3 is 15 amino acids. The CDR3 nucleotides read TGTGCCACCTCAGAGACAGGGTCGGACACCGGGGAGCTGTTTTTT. This sequence encodes CATSETGSDTGELFF.

The rearrangement uses TRBV28 and TRBJ1-2; 7 positions match TRBD1. Germline V gene sequence: CDR1 MDHEN, CDR2 SYDVKM. J lost 8 bases, V lost 5 bases, and 14 bases had no gene match. CDR3 length equals 15 residues. CDR3 loop: CASSDRGQISQGYTF. The CDR3 nucleotides read TGTGCCAGCAGTGACCGGGGACAGATCAGTCAAGGCTACACCTTC.

The chain carries TRBV28 and TRBJ2-1; the match to TRBD1 covers 8 bases. Germline lookup yields CDR1 MDHEN and CDR2 SYDVKM. V lost 3 bases, J lost 3 bases, and 4 bases stayed unmatched. The CDR3 covers 15 residues. CDR3 protein: CASSFQGAGYNEQFF. The CDR3 DNA is TGTGCCAGCAGTTTCCAGGGGGCAGGCTACAATGAGCAGTTCTTC.

Details on this clone: The same CDR3 also results from other DNA sequences found in this sample. The CDR3 sequence: CASRWTGQETQYF. DNA for the CDR3: TGCGCCAGCAGGTGGACAGGCCAAGAGACCCAGTACTTC. The rearrangement uses TRBV5-1 and TRBJ2-5; 7 bases are a match to TRBD1. The CDR3 extends over 13 amino acids. CDR1 and CDR2 from the germline V gene are SGHRS and YFSETQ. V was clipped by 5 bases and J by 1 base; unmatched bases: 2.

Points on this clone: A read error may account for a junction end that differs from germline. The V and J genes are TRBV4-2 and TRBJ1-6; D gene uncertain. Germline values: CDR1 LGHNA, CDR2 YNFKEQ. The CDR3 is made up of 18 amino acids. Here the CDR3 reads CASGQVKWLTSFNSPLHF. In DNA form, the CDR3 reads TGTGCCAGCGGCCAAGTAAAGTGGCTCACCAGTTTTAATTCACCCCTCCACTTT.

This chain joins TRBV9 and TRBJ1-1; 7 positions agree with TRBD1. Losses at the gene ends were 1 base for V and 3 bases for J; bases not matched to a gene: 3. CDR1 and CDR2 (germline): SGDLS, YYNGEE. There are 14 residues in the CDR3. CDR3 DNA: TGTGCCAGCAGCGTACGAGGGGGCGACACTGAAGCTTTCTTT. Its translation is CASSVRGGDTEAFF.

This clone was observed a handful of times. The chain recombines TRBV5-6 with TRBJ2-3; D is perhaps TRBD2 (5 bases). This CDR3 contains 13 residues. CDR1 is SGHDT, CDR2 YYEEEE, per germline. V lost 4 bases and J lost 5, with 11 bases in between. CDR3 sequence: CASSPTRRDTQYF. Here the CDR3 DNA reads TGTGCCAGCAGCCCTACTAGGAGAGATACGCAGTATTTT.

V is TRBV18 and J is TRBJ2-7; weak D call: TRBD2 (7 bases). The CDR3 contains 14 residues. CDR1 KGHSH and CDR2 LQKENI come from the germline V gene. V lost 1 base and J lost 7, with 14 bases in between. The CDR3 bases are TGTGCCAGCTCACCACTCGGGGGGCTAGGGGAGCAGTACTTC. Its translation: CASSPLGGLGEQYF.